A single sample is the source of the 4 T cell receptor beta chains below, sequenced in a study of T-cell reconstitution after alpha-beta-depleted transplantation in children. Preparing the TCRbeta library involved the use of unique molecular identifiers. Each CDR3 protein gets one entry after TCRdb re-called the PCR reads with MiXCR. The sample has 600,000 or so distinct CDR3 sequences, around 23% seen once. The material was PBMCs, mostly from graft donor cells, obtained 360 days after TCRalphabeta/CD19-depleted stem cell transplant. The receptor set was obtained from a boy under two years old who had a stem cell transplant for acute myeloid leukemia, so the T cells may come from the graft donor.

The J gene is TRBJ2-6, the V gene TRBV30, with 8 bases identical to TRBD1. The CDR3 sequence is 16 residues long. V was clipped by 4 bases and J by 1 base; unmatched bases: 6. CDR1 is GTSNPN, CDR2 SVGIG, per germline (reference sequence). DNA of the CDR3: TGTGCCTGGATTACAGGGGGACGTTCTGGGGCCAACGTCCTGACTTTC. Protein product: CAWITGGRSGANVLTF. The full variable domain, rest sourced from reference TRBV30 and TRBJ2-6, is SQTIHQWPATLVQPVGSPLSLECTVEGTSNPNLYWYRQAAGRGLQLLFYSVGIGQISSEVPQNLSASRPQDRQFILSSKKLLLSDSGFYLCAWITGGRSGANVLTFGAGSRLTVL.

The rearrangement uses TRBV12-3 or TRBV12-4 and TRBJ2-3; D may be TRBD1 or TRBD2 (5 bases each). The CDR3 covers 15 residues. V was shortened by 5 bases and J by 2 bases, with 14 bases between the two germline ends. The CDR3 sequence: CASSGLRGSTDTQYF. The CDR3 DNA reads as TGTGCCAGCAGTGGGCTCCGGGGCTCCACAGATACGCAGTATTTT.

This clonotype appeared many times. The rearrangement uses TRBV27 and TRBJ2-2; 9 bases map to TRBD1. The J segment lost 5 bases and the V segment lost 2 bases, leaving 3 bases of the junction unmatched. Germline V gene data show CDR1 as MNHEY and CDR2 as SMNVEV (reference sequence). The length of the CDR3 is 15 residues. Written as DNA, the CDR3 is TGTGCCAGCAGTTTAGGACAGGGGAGAACCGGGGAGCTGTTTTTT. Translating gives CASSLGQGRTGELFF.

This clonotype was recorded at least ten times. V usage is TRBV9 and J usage is TRBJ2-5, with D perhaps being TRBD1 or TRBD2 (5 bases each). The CDR3 length is 14 residues. V was clipped by 3 bases and J by 3 bases, with 12 bases between them. Germline V gives CDR1 SGDLS, CDR2 YYNGEE. The CDR3 nucleotides are TGTGCCAGCAGCGGCCGGGACGGAGAAGAGACCCAGTACTTC. It specifies CASSGRDGEETQYF.